The clone carrying this T cell receptor beta chain was seen a few times. One entry per CDR3 protein, called by TCRdb with MiXCR from the RT-PCR reads. The top ten hold 3% to 4.5% of the sample, which has 650,000 to 800,000 distinct CDR3 sequences, 14% seen once. This CDR3 has 15 amino acids. V trimming: 4 bases; J trimming: 2 bases; junction bases outside the gene matches: 2. The germline V gene has CDR1 DFQATT and CDR2 SNEGSKA (reference sequence). Sequenced: memory CD4+ T cells from blood. The source of this sequence is a female donor in good health, serving as a healthy control. The J gene is TRBJ2-2, the V gene TRBV20-1; TRBD2 aligns across 12 bases. CDR3 residues: CSAMTSGRNTGELFF. The CDR3 DNA reads as TGCAGTGCTATGACTAGCGGGAGAAACACCGGGGAGCTGTTTTTT.